The T cell receptor (beta chain) described here comes from a study of PD-1 blockade in classical Hodgkin lymphoma. Study outcomes and limitations: Diversity in CD4+ TCRs, unlike that measured in CD8+ TCRs, had risen significantly by C4D1.

A word on this clone: What it binds is not known.

Sequencing used immunoSEQ multiplex PCR; TCRdb keeps in-frame clones, though not all of them. This repertoire shows tens of thousands of clones, 90% found once; its top ten account for around 13%. Sample time point: cycle 4 day 1 (C4D1), after five to seven weeks of nivolumab. Each patient's relapse followed autologous stem cell transplantation, and brentuximab vedotin exposure varied. This TCR was sampled from a human donor with classical Hodgkin lymphoma. The sample consisted of peripheral blood mononuclear cells (PBMCs), taken before the fourth cycle of nivolumab.

The CDR3: CASSLAEASWPYGYTF. The CDR3 region has the DNA TGCGCCAGCAGCTTGGCCGAGGCTTCCTGGCCCTATGGCTACACCTTC. This chain joins TRBV5-1 and TRBJ1-2; D ambiguous. The CDR3 runs 16 residues. From germline, CDR1 is SGHRS and CDR2 YFSETQ. Trimming removed 0 bases at V and 4 bases at J, with 16 bases between. The variable domain in full, with the rest retrieved from reference TRBV5-1 and TRBJ1-2, is KAGVTQTPRYLIKTRGQQVTLSCSPISGHRSVSWYQQTPGQGLQFLFEYFSETQRNKGNFPGRFSGRQFSNSRSEMNVSTLELGDSALYLCASSLAEASWPYGYTFGSGTRLTVV.